The clone carrying this T cell receptor beta chain came up many times. This entry comes from a study of neurological immune-mediated disorders. Trimming stripped 4 bases from V and 2 bases from J, with 12 bases between. The CDR3 sequence is 15 residues long. The germline gives CDR1 ENHRY, CDR2 SYGVKD. Unsorted libraries were derived from 2 million PBMCs stored at -80 C. MiXCR, run by TCRdb on the 5' RACE reads, gives a single entry per CDR3 protein. Of under 85,000 distinct CDR3 sequences listed, approximately 10% are singletons. The receptor was derived from a man aged 40-50 years in good health. The chain uses TRBV10-3 and TRBJ1-5; possibly TRBD1 for D (6 bases). Sequenced sample: PBMCs. The CDR3 protein is CAISVGGPGNQPQHF. DNA of the CDR3: TGTGCCATCAGTGTGGGGGGGCCGGGCAATCAGCCCCAGCATTTT.